These 27 T cell receptor beta chains originate from one sample sequenced in a study of monozygotic twins with inflammatory bowel disease. TCRdb re-called the 5' RACE reads, yielding one record per CDR3 amino acid sequence without DNA. Its listing shows some 330,000 distinct CDR3 sequences. The sequencing sample was made of blood. Receptor source: a human donor with ulcerative colitis or Crohn's disease, or a healthy co-twin of an affected twin (not recorded which).

The V and J genes are TRBV5-1 and TRBJ2-7; absent DNA, TCRdb's TRBD2 call cannot be checked. The CDR3 covers 14 residues. The germline V gene encodes CDR1 SGHRS and CDR2 YFSETQ. CDR3: CASRMASGDYEQYF.

CDR3 sequence: CASLPGQGTTNTEAFF. The rearrangement joins TRBV5-1 to TRBJ1-1; TCRdb outputs TRBD1, but without DNA this stays unchecked. This CDR3 spans 16 amino acids. Germline loops: CDR1 SGHRS, CDR2 YFSETQ.

The V gene is TRBV10-3, the J gene TRBJ2-3; TCRdb picks TRBD2, but there is no DNA to check that call. Germline lookup yields CDR1 ENHRY and CDR2 SYGVKD. CDR3 size: 17 residues. The CDR3 here is CAISAAGTSGTTDTQYF.

The CDR3 reads CASSSGTSETQYF. The chain carries TRBV18 and TRBJ2-5; there is no DNA to check the TCRdb D call of TRBD2. The CDR3 contains 13 residues. Germline V CDR1 and CDR2: KGHSH, LQKENI.

V gene TRBV6-4 combines with J gene TRBJ2-3. The CDR3 contains 14 residues. Germline assignment: CDR1 MRHNA and CDR2 SNTAGT. The CDR3 spells CASSDFLGPDTQYF.

The chain combines TRBV6-2 or TRBV6-3 with TRBJ1-2; TCRdb proposes TRBD1, but this gene call is untestable without DNA. Germline values: CDR1 MNHEY, CDR2 SVGEGT. The length of the CDR3 is 18 residues. CDR3 amino acids: CASSYSTADRDRGYGYTF.

The chain combines TRBV5-4 with TRBJ2-2. The CDR3 length is 14 residues. CDR1 and CDR2 from the germline V gene are SGHNT and YYREEE (reference sequence). This CDR3 is CASSNRANTGELFF.

The chain recombines TRBV20-1 with TRBJ1-3. CDR3 size: 16 residues. Germline loops: CDR1 DFQATT, CDR2 SNEGSKA (reference sequence). CDR3 region: CSARDRGYSSGNTIYF.

V gene TRBV10-3 combines with J gene TRBJ2-1; the TCRdb call, TRBD2, lacks DNA for checking. CDR1 and CDR2 (germline): ENHRY, SYGVKD. This CDR3 is 17 amino acids long. CDR3 sequence: CAIRGSGGTSSYNEQFF.

The chain uses TRBV5-1 and TRBJ2-3; the TCRdb call, TRBD1, lacks DNA for checking. This CDR3 has 12 amino acids. The germline CDR1 and CDR2 sequences are SGHRS and YFSETQ. The CDR3 reads CASSPPADTQYF.

V is TRBV6-1 and J is TRBJ1-6. CDR1 is MNHNS, CDR2 SASEGT, per germline. The length of the CDR3 is 15 residues. The CDR3 here is CASSEQGGRNSPLHF.

The chain employs TRBV5-1 and TRBJ2-7; TCRdb reports TRBD2, a call that lacks DNA to check it against. The germline V gene encodes CDR1 SGHRS and CDR2 YFSETQ. The CDR3 loop spans 14 amino acids. The CDR3 protein is CASSLRGSGYEQYF.

V gene TRBV29-1 combines with J gene TRBJ1-5; TCRdb's D call of TRBD1 is untestable without DNA. This CDR3 spans 14 amino acids. Germline CDR1 and CDR2: SQVTM and ANQGSEA. This chain's CDR3 is CSVGGAQEGQPQHF.

V is TRBV4-3 and J is TRBJ2-7; lacking DNA, the TRBD1 call made by TCRdb goes unchecked. Germline values: CDR1 LGHNA, CDR2 YSLEER. CDR3 length equals 15 residues. The CDR3 spells CASSQEKGGLFEQYF.

The genes are TRBV2 and TRBJ2-1; TCRdb calls TRBD2, which cannot be checked without DNA. CDR3 length equals 15 residues. Germline assignment: CDR1 SNHLY and CDR2 FYNNEI. The CDR3 sequence: CASSGGWSSYNEQFF.

The rearrangement uses TRBV9 and TRBJ2-6. The CDR3 is 15 residues long. Germline V gives CDR1 SGDLS, CDR2 YYNGEE. CDR3 residues: CASSVVRAGANVLTF.

The rearrangement joins TRBV28 to TRBJ1-6; TCRdb outputs TRBD1, but without DNA this stays unchecked. This CDR3 region has 17 residues. Germline CDR1 is MDHEN and CDR2 is SYDVKM. The CDR3 here is CASSLLISGGRNSPLHF.

The rearrangement joins TRBV24-1 to TRBJ1-2; the TRBD1 assignment by TCRdb is unverifiable without DNA. The CDR3 runs to 19 residues. Germline CDR1 and CDR2: KGHDR and SFDVKD. The CDR3 sequence is CATSVIKIKQGVRYYGYAF.

The chain is built from TRBV4-3 and TRBJ2-3. Germline V gene sequence: CDR1 LGHNA, CDR2 YSLEER. The CDR3 loop spans 13 amino acids. Here the CDR3 reads CASSQTIPDTQYF.

The V call is TRBV6-2 or TRBV6-3, the J call TRBJ2-1; TCRdb proposes TRBD1, but this gene call is untestable without DNA. This CDR3 spans 14 amino acids. CDR1 is MNHEY and CDR2 is SVGEGT in the germline V gene. CDR3 residues: CASISRPPSNEQFF.

The chain carries TRBV5-4 and TRBJ2-1; TCRdb calls TRBD1, which cannot be checked without DNA. The CDR3 consists of 16 residues. Germline-derived CDR1 and CDR2 are SGHNT and YYREEE (reference sequence). Here the CDR3 reads CASSSPWGQGVHEQFF. Full variable domain (outside the CDR3, taken from reference TRBV5-4 and TRBJ2-1): ETGVTQSPTHLIKTRGQQVTLRCSSQSGHNTVSWYQQALGQGPQFIFQYYREEENGRGNFPPRFSGLQFPNYSSELNVNALELDDSALYLCASSSPWGQGVHEQFFGPGTRLTVL.

The chain recombines TRBV2 with TRBJ1-6. Germline values: CDR1 SNHLY, CDR2 FYNNEI. The length of the CDR3 is 14 residues. CDR3 protein: CASSVGLSGSPLHF.

The chain links TRBV9 to TRBJ2-7; the D gene TCRdb calls, TRBD1, cannot be checked with no DNA. CDR3 length equals 13 residues. Per germline, CDR1 SGDLS and CDR2 YYNGEE. The chain's CDR3 is CASSTRGGREQYF.

The V gene is TRBV28, the J gene TRBJ2-1. Germline V gene lookup returns CDR1 MDHEN and CDR2 SYDVKM. The CDR3 is 15 amino acids. The CDR3 sequence is CAGTFVELLYNEQFF.

The chain recombines TRBV4-2 with TRBJ2-7; the D gene TCRdb calls, TRBD2, cannot be checked with no DNA. CDR1 and CDR2 from the germline V gene are LGHNA and YNFKEQ. The CDR3 is 19 amino acids. This CDR3 is CASSQRLAGGPRATYEQYF.

The chain recombines TRBV29-1 with TRBJ2-1. This CDR3 contains 13 residues. Germline CDR1 and CDR2: SQVTM and ANQGSEA. CDR3: CSVDRSGYNEQFF.

The chain combines TRBV2 with TRBJ2-7; absent DNA, TCRdb's TRBD1 call cannot be checked. Germline CDR1 and CDR2: SNHLY and FYNNEI. The CDR3 has 12 residues. This CDR3 reads CASSDGGTKGYF. The entire variable domain, with the rest obtained from reference TRBV2 and TRBJ2-7, is as follows: EPEVTQTPSHQVTQMGQEVILRCVPISNHLYFYWYRQILGQKVEFLVSFYNNEISEKSEIFDDQFSVERPDGSNFTLKIRSTKLEDSAMYFCASSDGGTKGYFGPGTRLTVT.